Below are 17 T cell receptor beta chains sequenced from a single sample in a study of CXCR3-negative and CXCR3-positive naive CD8 T cells. UMI-labeled TRB cDNA libraries were prepared by 5' RACE. No DNA is given; TCRdb re-called the 5' RACE reads and lists each CDR3 protein once. Recorded for this sample: tens of thousands of distinct CDR3 sequences. Sequencing was performed on naive CXCR3- CD8+ T cells from blood. The subset was: CD45RO-CCR7+CD27+CD95- naive CD8+ T cells lacking CXCR3 (TNR3-). The receptors originated from a human donor in good health. Some clones in this sample may be carry-over from other donors' samples.

This chain uses TRBV12-3 or TRBV12-4 with TRBJ2-7; the TRBD1 assignment by TCRdb is unverifiable without DNA. The CDR3 totals 14 residues. The CDR3 here is CASSPGQGSYEQYF.

V usage is TRBV29-1 and J usage is TRBJ2-7; TCRdb lists TRBD2, though no DNA is available to test this call. Germline-derived CDR1 and CDR2 are SQVTM and ANQGSEA. The CDR3 has 14 amino acids. CDR3 in amino acids: CSVKGGGLSYEQYF.

The genes are TRBV20-1 and TRBJ2-7; TCRdb gives TRBD1 as the D gene, but with no DNA this cannot be confirmed. Germline lookup yields CDR1 DFQATT and CDR2 SNEGSKA (reference sequence). CDR3 length: 15 amino acids. The CDR3: CSARDQGTGDYEQYF.

The chain links TRBV15 to TRBJ1-3; TCRdb indicates TRBD1, and absent DNA this call remains unverified. The CDR3 consists of 19 residues. Germline assignment: CDR1 LNHNV and CDR2 YYDKDF (reference sequence). CDR3 residues: CATSPRELNRENSGNTIYF.

The CDR3: CASSFLFRSNTEAFF. This rearrangement joins TRBV28 to TRBJ1-1. The CDR3 is 15 residues long. From germline, CDR1 is MDHEN and CDR2 SYDVKM.

The rearrangement links TRBV6-1 to TRBJ2-1; lacking DNA, the TRBD2 call made by TCRdb goes unchecked. The germline CDR1 and CDR2 sequences are MNHNS and SASEGT. This CDR3 has 19 residues. CDR3 sequence reads: CASSALPGLAGGTPPEQFF.

The chain recombines TRBV28 with TRBJ2-7. CDR1 is MDHEN and CDR2 is SYDVKM in the germline V gene. The CDR3 loop spans 11 amino acids. CDR3 loop: CASSYSHEQYF.

This chain links TRBV29-1 with TRBJ2-3; TCRdb's assignment of TRBD1 cannot be checked, as there is no DNA. There are 14 residues in the CDR3. CDR1 is SQVTM and CDR2 is ANQGSEA in the germline V gene. CDR3 sequence reads: CSGQGYESTDTQYF.

The chain recombines TRBV2 with TRBJ2-3; TCRdb's D call of TRBD1 is untestable without DNA. The germline V gene encodes CDR1 SNHLY and CDR2 FYNNEI. This CDR3 comprises 15 residues. CDR3 amino acids: CASSYRTGTSDTQYF.

This chain's CDR3 is CSVEGAFEQFF. This rearrangement joins TRBV29-1 to TRBJ2-1; the TRBD1 assignment by TCRdb is unverifiable without DNA. The CDR3 covers 11 residues. The germline V gene encodes CDR1 SQVTM and CDR2 ANQGSEA.

The chain couples TRBV2 to TRBJ2-7; the TRBD1 assignment by TCRdb is unverifiable without DNA. Germline V gene lookup returns CDR1 SNHLY and CDR2 FYNNEI. This CDR3 is built from 15 residues. The CDR3 is CASSEGTGATYEQYF.

This chain joins TRBV18 and TRBJ1-1; TCRdb reports TRBD1, a call that lacks DNA to check it against. Germline V gene sequence: CDR1 KGHSH, CDR2 LQKENI. There are 17 residues in the CDR3. This CDR3 reads CASSPPGTGVSDTEAFF.

The CDR3 reads CSGEGQDNTGELFF. The chain joins TRBV29-1 to TRBJ2-2; TCRdb outputs TRBD1, but without DNA this stays unchecked. The CDR3 extends over 14 amino acids. Germline loops: CDR1 SQVTM, CDR2 ANQGSEA.

J is TRBJ2-1 and V is TRBV29-1; TCRdb's D gene call, TRBD1, goes unchecked for lack of DNA. CDR1 SQVTM and CDR2 ANQGSEA come from the germline V gene. The CDR3 runs to 15 residues. The CDR3 sequence: CSVVLGQGAGDEQFF.

The chain joins TRBV7-6 to TRBJ1-1; as DNA is missing, the TRBD1 call by TCRdb cannot be tested. This CDR3 is 14 amino acids long. Germline CDR1 and CDR2: SGHVS and FNYEAQ. CDR3 in amino acids: CASSFQGGVSEAFF. Filled out from reference TRBV7-6 and TRBJ1-1, the complete variable domain reads GAGVSQSPRYKVTKRGQDVALRCDPISGHVSLYWYRQALGQGPEFLTYFNYEAQQDKSGLPNDRFSAERPEGSISTLTIQRTEQRDSAMYRCASSFQGGVSEAFFGQGTRLTVV.

The chain uses TRBV6-2 or TRBV6-3 and TRBJ2-7. From germline, CDR1 is MNHEY and CDR2 SVGEGT. The CDR3 loop spans 13 amino acids. The CDR3 region is CASSSSLIYEQYF.

The V gene is TRBV18, the J gene TRBJ2-7; the D call of TRBD1 rests on TCRdb alone, since no DNA is present to check it. Germline assignment: CDR1 KGHSH and CDR2 LQKENI. The CDR3 is 14 residues long. The chain's CDR3 is CASSPGQVSYEQYF.